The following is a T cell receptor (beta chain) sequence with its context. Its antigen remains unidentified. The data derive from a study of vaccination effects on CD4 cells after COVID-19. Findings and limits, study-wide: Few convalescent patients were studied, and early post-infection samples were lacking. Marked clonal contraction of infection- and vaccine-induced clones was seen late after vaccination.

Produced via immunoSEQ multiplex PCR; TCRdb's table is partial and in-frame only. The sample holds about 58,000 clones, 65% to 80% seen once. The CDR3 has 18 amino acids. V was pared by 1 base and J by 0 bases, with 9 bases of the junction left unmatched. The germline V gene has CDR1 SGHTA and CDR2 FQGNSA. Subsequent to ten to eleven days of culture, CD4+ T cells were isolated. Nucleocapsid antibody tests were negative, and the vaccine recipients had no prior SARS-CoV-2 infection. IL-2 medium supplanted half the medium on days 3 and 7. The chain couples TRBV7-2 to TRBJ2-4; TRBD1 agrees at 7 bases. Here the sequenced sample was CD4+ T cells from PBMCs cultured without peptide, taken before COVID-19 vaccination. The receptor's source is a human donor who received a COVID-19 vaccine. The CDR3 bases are TGTGCCAGCAGCTTAGGGACAGGCGCCCCCCTAGCCAAAAACATTCAGTACTTC. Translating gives CASSLGTGAPLAKNIQYF.